This is a list of T cell receptor beta chains from one sample in a study of T-cell memory formation after mild COVID-19. MiXCR, run by TCRdb on the 5' RACE reads, gives a single entry per CDR3 protein. This table has just over 200,000 distinct CDR3 sequences, over 7.5% appearing once. The sample taken for sequencing was PBMCs or a T cell subset sorted from them (not recorded which). The receptors were gathered from a man aged 18 to 29 who had mild COVID-19 (a few samples of this study predate the infection). Cell type and time point are not known. Each CDR3 is given with its conserved first and last residue. The D gene is left open where the match is weak. Size tells how often a clone was seen (once, few, many) or the class of an expanded clone, and some rows leave it out.

>TRBV2|TRBD1|many|TRBJ2-5
TGTGCCAGCACCATGGACAGGGTGGAGACCCAGTACTTC
CASTMDRVETQYF
>TRBV3-1|-|many|TRBJ2-5
TGTGCCAGCAGCCAAGCCTTCCGGGGGCCGGTTGAGACCCAGTACTTC
CASSQAFRGPVETQYF
>TRBV5-1|-|many|TRBJ2-1
TGCGCCAGCAGCTTGGACGAGCCTACCGACAATGAGCAGTTCTTC
CASSLDEPTDNEQFF
>TRBV5-6|-|few|TRBJ2-7
TGTGCCAGCAGCCGTGCCGTTGGGGGTTACGAGCAGTACTTC
CASSRAVGGYEQYF
>TRBV6-5|-|few|TRBJ1-2
TGTGCCAGCAGTCTTGGACGTAACTATGGCTACACCTTC
CASSLGRNYGYTF
>TRBV5-1|-|-|TRBJ2-5
TGCGCCAGCAGCTTAAGAGGGCGAGAGACCCAGTACTTC
CASSLRGRETQYF
>TRBV6-5|-|few|TRBJ1-2
TGTGCCAGCAGTTACTCAGGCAGGGGCCCTGACTATGGCTACACCTTC
CASSYSGRGPDYGYTF
>TRBV6-7|-|few|TRBJ2-5
TGTGCCAGCAGTTACCATTCCCGGGAGACCCAGTACTTC
CASSYHSRETQYF
>TRBV6-5|TRBD2|many|TRBJ2-5
TGTGCCAGCACCAGCCGGCGGGGGCAAGAGACCCAGTACTTC
CASTSRRGQETQYF
>TRBV7-2|-|few|TRBJ2-3
TGTGCCAGCAGCGGTACGGGAGATACGCAGTATTTT
CASSGTGDTQYF
>TRBV20-1|-|-|TRBJ1-5
TGCAGTGCCCTTCGAGGGTATAATCAGCCCCAGCATTTT
CSALRGYNQPQHF
>TRBV2|-|-|TRBJ1-6
TGTGCCAGCCGTCCTGGATTGGGCTCTTATTCACCCCTCCACTTT
CASRPGLGSYSPLHF
>TRBV10-3|-|few|TRBJ2-5
TGTGCCATCAGTGAGTCGTGGCCCGGTGGGGCGGAGACCCAGTACTTC
CAISESWPGGAETQYF
>TRBV4-3|TRBD2|-|TRBJ2-1
TGCGCCAGCAGCCAAGATCACGGGGGGGCTGGCAATGAGCAGTTCTTC
CASSQDHGGAGNEQFF
>TRBV7-9|-|-|TRBJ2-7
TGTGCCAGCAGCTTAGTAGGCACTGCCTACGAGCAGTACTTC
CASSLVGTAYEQYF
>TRBV28|-|few|TRBJ2-5
TGTGCCAGCAGTTTATACCTTGGGGAGACCCAGTACTTC
CASSLYLGETQYF
>TRBV9|-|many|TRBJ2-1
TGTGCCAGCAGCGTAGCTATGGCGGCTGAGCAGTTCTTC
CASSVAMAAEQFF
>TRBV4-3|-|few|TRBJ1-6
TGCGCCAGCAACGGAGGGGGGATATCACCCCTCCACTTT
CASNGGGISPLHF
>TRBV2|-|few|TRBJ1-5
TGTGCCAGCAGCCAGGGTGGGTTGTATGTGTCCCAGCATTTT
CASSQGGLYVSQHF
>TRBV29-1|TRBD1|few|TRBJ2-6
TGCAGCGTTCCAGGACAGGGGGAGGCCAACGTCCTGACTTTC
CSVPGQGEANVLTF
>TRBV15|-|-|TRBJ1-6
TGTGCCACCAGCAGAGATGGCAGGGATAATTCACCCCTCCACTTT
CATSRDGRDNSPLHF
>TRBV3-1|-|few|TRBJ2-1
TGTGCCAGCGGTATTTGGGAGCAGTTCTTC
CASGIWEQFF
>TRBV20-1|-|few|TRBJ2-5
TGCAGTGCTAGAGGACAGGCGGGGGAGACCCAGTACTTC
CSARGQAGETQYF
>TRBV10-2|-|few|TRBJ2-3
TGCGCCAGCACTCAGGACCGGACACCGGTGCATTTT
CASTQDRTPVHF
>TRBV7-9|TRBD1|-|TRBJ2-6
TGTGCCAGCAGGCAAACAGGGGAAGGAGGGGCCAACGTCCTGACTTTC
CASRQTGEGGANVLTF
>TRBV5-1|TRBD1|few|TRBJ2-3
TGCGCCAGCAGCTTGGGAGACAGGGGCACAGATACGCAGTATTTT
CASSLGDRGTDTQYF
>TRBV6-2/TRBV6-3|-|few|TRBJ1-5
TGTGCCAGCAGGTCCGACAGAAACAATCAGCCCCAGCATTTT
CASRSDRNNQPQHF
>TRBV28|TRBD1|few|TRBJ1-5
TGTGCCGGCTCCCAGGGGGCCGGCAATCAGCCCCAGCATTTT
CAGSQGAGNQPQHF
>TRBV5-1|TRBD1|-|TRBJ2-1
TGCGCCAGCAGCGTAATGACAGGGGGCCTAAGGAATGAGCAGTTCTTC
CASSVMTGGLRNEQFF
>TRBV6-2/TRBV6-3|-|few|TRBJ1-1
TGTGCCAGCAGGCGACAGATGAACACTGAAGCTTTCTTT
CASRRQMNTEAFF
>TRBV4-2|TRBD1|-|TRBJ2-6
TGTGCCAGCAGCCAAGCAGGACAGGGGGAGTCTGGGGCCAACGTCCTGACTTTC
CASSQAGQGESGANVLTF
>TRBV2|-|-|TRBJ2-2
TGTGCCAGCAGTGAAGAGTACACCGGGGAGCTGTTTTTT
CASSEEYTGELFF
>TRBV4-3|-|few|TRBJ2-3
TGCGCCAGCAGCCAAGAGGGGGCGAGGGCAGATACGCAGTATTTT
CASSQEGARADTQYF
>TRBV3-1|-|few|TRBJ2-3
TGTGCCAGCAGCCAAAACAGGGGGGGAGATACGCAGTATTTT
CASSQNRGGDTQYF
>TRBV7-3|TRBD2|-|TRBJ2-1
TGTGCCAGCAGCTTATTTGGCGGGGGGGCCTACAATGAGCAGTTCTTC
CASSLFGGGAYNEQFF
>TRBV20-1|-|-|TRBJ2-3
TGCAGTGCCCCAGAGCTGGCAGATACGCAGTATTTT
CSAPELADTQYF
>TRBV7-2|-|-|TRBJ2-1
TGTGCCAGCAGCTCCGGACAGCCCGCCTACAATGAGCAGTTCTTC
CASSSGQPAYNEQFF
>TRBV11-2|-|many|TRBJ2-5
TGTGCCAGCAGCTCCATCCTTGGGGCGCACAACCAAGAGACCCAGTACTTC
CASSSILGAHNQETQYF
>TRBV3-1|-|-|TRBJ2-5
TGTGCCAGCAGGGGTCCGACGACCCAGTACTTC
CASRGPTTQYF
>TRBV4-1|-|-|TRBJ1-5
TGCGCCAGCAGCCAAGGATCGGACAGCTATCAGCCCCAGCATTTT
CASSQGSDSYQPQHF
>TRBV4-1|TRBD1|many|TRBJ1-1
TGCGCCAGCAGCCACCGCCGGGACAGGGGGCCGAACACTGAAGCTTTCTTT
CASSHRRDRGPNTEAFF